This is a list of T cell receptor beta chains from one sample in a study of early T cells in non-severe SARS-CoV-2 infection. TCRdb ran MiXCR on the 5' RACE reads and lists one entry per CDR3 protein. There are under 90,000 distinct CDR3 sequences in the sample; 11% to 15% occur only once, and under 7.5% lies in the top ten. Sequencing input: whole blood. These TCRs come from an adult who was a healthcare worker with PCR-confirmed SARS-CoV-2 infection or an uninfected control (not recorded which). The CDR3 runs from the conserved cysteine through the conserved F or W. The D gene is left open where the match is weak. Rows give clone size only sometimes, using once, few, many, or a class for an expanded clone.

>TRBV5-6|TRBD1|few|TRBJ2-4
CASVGRGLIKNIQYF
TGTGCCAGCGTAGGCAGGGGGCTAATCAAAAACATTCAGTACTTC
>TRBV12-3/TRBV12-4|-|few|TRBJ2-7
CASSLGANSYEQYF
TGTGCCAGCAGTTTAGGGGCTAACTCCTACGAGCAGTACTTC
>TRBV6-4|-|few|TRBJ2-2
CASSTGGSTGELFF
TGTGCCAGCAGTACGGGGGGCTCCACCGGGGAGCTGTTTTTT
>TRBV12-3/TRBV12-4|TRBD2|many|TRBJ2-1
CASSFGGEDNEQFF
TGTGCCAGCAGTTTTGGGGGGGAAGACAATGAGCAGTTCTTC
>TRBV7-2|-|many|TRBJ2-1
CASSLGLATYNEQFF
TGTGCCAGCAGCTTAGGTCTAGCGACCTACAATGAGCAGTTCTTC
>TRBV7-8|-|many|TRBJ1-2
CASSFRSAASNYGYTF
TGTGCCAGCAGCTTTAGGTCAGCAGCCTCTAACTATGGCTACACCTTC
>TRBV13|-|once|TRBJ2-7
CACSFLAAYEQYF
TGTGCCTGCAGCTTTCTAGCAGCCTACGAGCAGTACTTC
>TRBV27|-|many|TRBJ2-4
CASSLWEGAAKNIQYF
TGTGCCAGCAGTTTATGGGAGGGGGCCGCAAAAAACATTCAGTACTTC
>TRBV10-3|-|many|TRBJ2-7
CAIIRALDSYEQYF
TGTGCCATCATCCGGGCCCTGGACTCCTACGAGCAGTACTTC
>TRBV20-1|-|-|TRBJ1-5
CSALKTGNSNQPQHF
TGCAGTGCCCTTAAAACGGGTAATAGCAATCAGCCCCAGCATTTT
>TRBV7-2|-|few|TRBJ2-5
CASSRNTGPGETQYF
TGTGCCAGCAGCCGAAACACAGGGCCAGGGGAGACCCAGTACTTC
>TRBV7-3|-|-|TRBJ2-2
CASSLTVRERPPTGELFF
TGTGCCAGCAGCTTAACGGTCCGGGAAAGGCCTCCTACCGGGGAGCTGTTTTTT
>TRBV13|TRBD1|once|TRBJ2-7
CASKLTGASYEQYF
TGTGCCAGCAAGCTCACAGGGGCGTCCTACGAGCAGTACTTC
>TRBV29-1|TRBD1|-|TRBJ1-1
CSVERDRVMNTEAFF
TGCAGCGTTGAGCGGGACAGAGTAATGAACACTGAAGCTTTCTTT
>TRBV10-3|-|-|TRBJ2-1
CAISALTTGNEQFF
TGTGCCATCAGTGCGCTGACTACAGGGAATGAGCAGTTCTTC
>TRBV10-3|-|many|TRBJ1-1
CAISGAGTGNTEAFF
TGTGCCATCAGTGGGGCAGGGACCGGGAACACTGAAGCTTTCTTT